These 29 T cell receptor beta chains share one sample of origin, sequenced in a study of cytomegalovirus exposure and HLA in healthy donors. Amplification used 60 Vbeta primers and 13 Jbeta primers. TCRdb's copy holds only in-frame clones and misses some; the assay was immunoSEQ multiplex PCR. The sample shows about 170,000 clones, 80% to 90% of them seen only once. The sample consisted of PBMCs. All receptors come from a male donor in good health and CMV-seronegative.

This chain joins TRBV2 and TRBJ2-5, with a tentative D call TRBD1 (6 bases). Germline V gives CDR1 SNHLY, CDR2 FYNNEI. There are 16 residues in the CDR3. Trimming left V 5 bases short and J 5 bases short, with 21 bases between. CDR3: CASSQQVQGQHETQYF. In DNA form, the CDR3 reads TGTGCCAGCAGTCAACAGGTACAGGGACAACACGAGACCCAGTACTTC. The full variable domain, completed using reference TRBV2 and TRBJ2-5, is EPEVTQTPSHQVTQMGQEVILRCVPISNHLYFYWYRQILGQKVEFLVSFYNNEISEKSEIFDDQFSVERPDGSNFTLKIRSTKLEDSAMYFCASSQQVQGQHETQYFGPGTRLLVL.

The chain combines TRBV5-6 with TRBJ2-5; 9 bases match TRBD2. The V and J ends lost 1 base and 3 bases, in that order; junction bases with no gene match: 4. The CDR3 has 15 amino acids. CDR1 SGHDT and CDR2 YYEEEE come from the germline V gene. This CDR3 is CASSLLAGSKETQYF. CDR3 sequence (DNA): TGTGCCAGCAGCTTGCTAGCGGGGTCGAAAGAGACCCAGTACTTC.

The V and J genes are TRBV19 and TRBJ2-1; D not resolved. CDR1 and CDR2 (germline): LNHDA, SQIVND (reference sequence). V dropped 2 bases and J dropped 4 bases, with 12 bases sitting between them. There are 15 residues in the CDR3. CDR3 in DNA: TGTGCCAGTAGTATAACCCATACTACTTACAATGAGCAGTTCTTC. This codes for CASSITHTTYNEQFF.

This chain's CDR3 is CSVGASSGTDTQYF. The CDR3 DNA reads as TGCAGCGTGGGAGCATCTAGCGGCACAGATACGCAGTATTTT. This chain links TRBV29-1 with TRBJ2-3; TRBD2 might be the D (6 bases). The CDR3 length is 14 residues. Trimming pared 6 bases from V and 1 base from J, leaving 14 bases between. Germline lookup yields CDR1 SQVTM and CDR2 ANQGSEA.

The chain joins TRBV28 to TRBJ2-5, with 7 bases aligning to TRBD1. There are 14 residues in the CDR3. V lost 8 bases and J lost 4; bases outside the gene matches: 10. Germline CDR1 MDHEN, CDR2 SYDVKM. The CDR3: CASGYTGDRETQYF. DNA for the CDR3: TGTGCCAGCGGATACACAGGGGATCGAGAGACCCAGTACTTC.

This chain links TRBV9 with TRBJ2-7; TRBD2 might be the D (5 bases). The germline V gene has CDR1 SGDLS and CDR2 YYNGEE. The CDR3 is 14 residues long. Trimming removed 0 bases from V and 0 bases from J, with 7 bases in between. The CDR3 sequence: CASSVAGFSYEQYF. The CDR3 region has the DNA TGTGCCAGCAGCGTAGCGGGGTTCTCCTACGAGCAGTACTTC.

This clone occurred a few times. The V and J genes are TRBV6-5 and TRBJ2-7; the match to TRBD1 covers 8 bases. This CDR3 contains 15 residues. Germline-derived CDR1 and CDR2 are MNHEY and SVGAGI. V lost 7 bases, J lost 2 bases, and 10 bases stayed unmatched. The CDR3 region has the DNA TGTGCCAGCACCCCGGGGACAGGTTTTGCCTACGAGCAGTACTTC. This translates into CASTPGTGFAYEQYF.

The chain couples TRBV6-5 to TRBJ1-5, with TRBD1 matching 7 bases. This CDR3 comprises 14 residues. J gave up 7 bases and V 2 bases, and 5 bases lay outside the gene matches. Germline CDR1 and CDR2: MNHEY and SVGAGI. CDR3 protein: CASSYDRAGQPQHF. CDR3 nucleotides: TGTGCCAGCAGTTACGACAGGGCAGGACAGCCCCAGCATTTT.

The chain uses TRBV7-2 and TRBJ2-2, with 9 bases aligning to TRBD2. Per germline, CDR1 SGHTA and CDR2 FQGNSA. The CDR3 is made up of 15 amino acids. V shed 1 base and J 5 bases; nucleotides not matched to a gene: 2. The chain's CDR3 is CASSLDSGGTGELFF. The CDR3, as DNA: TGTGCCAGCAGCTTAGATAGCGGGGGTACCGGGGAGCTGTTTTTT. The full variable domain, rest sourced from reference TRBV7-2 and TRBJ2-2, is GAGVSQSPSNKVTEKGKDVELRCDPISGHTALYWYRQSLGQGLEFLIYFQGNSAPDKSGLPSDRFSAERTGGSVSTLTIQRTQQEDSAVYLCASSLDSGGTGELFFGEGSRLTVL.

This clone was seen a few times. The rearrangement joins TRBV6-5 to TRBJ1-1; D perhaps matches TRBD1 (6 bases). This CDR3 has 15 residues. V lost 2 bases and J lost 6, with 16 bases in between. The germline gives CDR1 MNHEY, CDR2 SVGAGI. CDR3 loop: CASSYRQGKVAEAFF. CDR3 bases: TGTGCCAGCAGTTACCGGCAGGGGAAGGTCGCTGAAGCTTTCTTT.

The chain uses TRBV5-4 and TRBJ2-7; 11 bases align to TRBD1. The CDR3 consists of 13 residues. The germline V gene encodes CDR1 SGHNT and CDR2 YYREEE (reference sequence). V lost 4 bases, J lost 7 bases, and 4 bases stayed unmatched. CDR3 residues: CASSAGTGGEQYF. Here the CDR3 DNA reads TGTGCCAGCAGCGCCGGGACAGGGGGTGAGCAGTACTTC.

This rearrangement joins TRBV7-2 to TRBJ2-3; 9 nucleotides line up with TRBD1. V shed 5 bases, J shed 4 bases, and the junction held 16 bases outside the gene matches. Germline V gene sequence: CDR1 SGHTA, CDR2 FQGNSA. This CDR3 spans 18 amino acids. This CDR3 is CASSLTLLGQGKADTQYF. The CDR3 nucleotides read TGTGCCAGCAGCCTAACGCTGCTCGGACAGGGGAAAGCAGATACGCAGTATTTT.

V gene TRBV25-1 combines with J gene TRBJ2-7, with 7 positions matching TRBD2. Germline V gives CDR1 MGHDK, CDR2 SYGVNS. Losses at the gene ends were 7 bases for V and 3 bases for J; bases not matched to a gene: 12. The CDR3 length is 15 residues. The CDR3 spells CASTPGPPGGYEQYF. CDR3 sequence (DNA): TGTGCCAGCACCCCAGGGCCCCCGGGGGGCTACGAGCAGTACTTC.

This clone was recorded only once. V and J are TRBV29-1 and TRBJ2-5, with 10 bases lining up with TRBD1. After removal of 7 bases from V and 6 bases from J, the junction contained 5 bases not matched to a gene. From germline, CDR1 is SQVTM and CDR2 ANQGSEA. The CDR3 totals 12 residues. DNA for the CDR3: TGCAGCGCTGGACAGGGGGTTCAGACCCAGTACTTC. It specifies CSAGQGVQTQYF.

The sample holds a few counts of this clone. The chain employs TRBV6-6 and TRBJ2-5, with 9 positions matching TRBD2. Looked up from germline, CDR1 is MNHNY and CDR2 is SVGAGI (reference sequence). Germline trimming cut 2 bases from V and 4 bases from J; bases unmatched to any gene: 5. This CDR3 contains 15 residues. The CDR3: CASSYALTSGETQYF. The CDR3 DNA follows: TGTGCCAGCAGTTACGCCCTGACTAGCGGAGAGACCCAGTACTTC.

This chain's CDR3 is CASSHPRSGPVEQYF. The CDR3 DNA reads TGTGCCAGCAGCCACCCACGATCAGGCCCAGTCGAGCAGTACTTC. This sequence joins TRBV14 and TRBJ2-7; D is undetermined. Germline V CDR1 and CDR2: SGHDN, FVKESK. This CDR3 contains 15 residues. The V end lost 3 bases, the J end lost 6 bases, and 18 bases lay between the germline ends.

The chain uses TRBV18 and TRBJ1-5, with unresolved D. The CDR3 loop spans 13 amino acids. Trimming removed 5 bases from V and 6 bases from J, with 11 bases in between. Germline-derived CDR1 and CDR2 are KGHSH and LQKENI. CDR3 coding DNA: TGTGCCAGCTCAAGTCCTGGCGGTCAGCCCCAGCATTTT. Translated, it gives CASSSPGGQPQHF.

The V gene is TRBV2, the J gene TRBJ2-2; maybe TRBD2 (5 bases). V dropped 4 bases and J dropped 1 base, with 10 bases sitting between them. Germline CDR1 is SNHLY and CDR2 is FYNNEI. The CDR3 contains 15 residues. The CDR3: CASSAAGRNTGELFF. CDR3 bases: TGTGCCAGCAGTGCGGCGGGTAGGAACACCGGGGAGCTGTTTTTT.

The chain joins TRBV9 to TRBJ2-3; 10 bases agree with TRBD2. This CDR3 contains 15 residues. Germline V gene lookup returns CDR1 SGDLS and CDR2 YYNGEE. J lost 3 bases, V lost 1 base, and 2 bases had no gene match. The CDR3 sequence: CASSVTSGVTDTQYF. CDR3 bases: TGTGCCAGCAGCGTAACTAGCGGGGTGACAGATACGCAGTATTTT.

The rearrangement uses TRBV4-1 and TRBJ2-3, with 8 bases aligning to TRBD1. Trimming at V came to 1 base and at J to 5 bases, leaving 11 bases not matched to a gene. Per the germline V gene, CDR1 is MGHRA and CDR2 is YSYEKL. This CDR3 has 17 amino acids. CDR3 DNA sequence: TGCGCCAGCAGCCAAGGTCTGTTGGGACAGGTGGTAGATACGCAGTATTTT. The encoded protein is CASSQGLLGQVVDTQYF.

This chain connects TRBV5-6 to TRBJ2-1; D is perhaps TRBD2 (7 bases). Germline CDR1 is SGHDT and CDR2 is YYEEEE. V lost 0 bases and J 8 bases, leaving 15 bases between the germline ends. The CDR3 spans 15 residues. The CDR3 spells CASSLDGGQRDEQFF. DNA for the CDR3: TGTGCCAGCAGCTTGGACGGGGGGCAGAGAGATGAGCAGTTCTTC. The complete variable domain, with remaining parts taken from reference TRBV5-6 and TRBJ2-1, reads DAGVTQSPTHLIKTRGQQVTLRCSPKSGHDTVSWYQQALGQGPQFIFQYYEEEERQRGNFPDRFSGHQFPNYSSELNVNALLLGDSALYLCASSLDGGQRDEQFFGPGTRLTVL.

The chain joins TRBV7-3 to TRBJ2-1; 13 bases fit TRBD2. CDR1 is SGHTA, CDR2 FQGTGA, per germline. The J segment lost 7 bases and the V segment lost 5 bases, leaving 5 bases of the junction unmatched. This CDR3 comprises 15 residues. The CDR3: CASSPRTSGRNEQFF. CDR3 sequence (DNA): TGTGCCAGCAGCCCACGGACTAGCGGGAGAAATGAGCAGTTCTTC. Full variable domain (remainder filled in from reference TRBV7-3 and TRBJ2-1): GAGVSQTPSNKVTEKGKYVELRCDPISGHTALYWYRQSLGQGPEFLIYFQGTGAADDSGLPNDRFFAVRPEGSVSTLKIQRTERGDSAVYLCASSPRTSGRNEQFFGPGTRLTVL.

The chain has TRBV29-1 and TRBJ2-2, with 7 bases identical to TRBD1. CDR3 length equals 14 residues. With 8 bases clipped from V and 6 bases from J, the junction kept 12 bases outside the gene matches. The germline V gene has CDR1 SQVTM and CDR2 ANQGSEA. The CDR3 protein is CSFSGTEWPGELFF. As DNA, the CDR3 is TGCAGCTTTTCCGGGACAGAGTGGCCCGGGGAGCTGTTTTTT.

V gene TRBV13 combines with J gene TRBJ2-3, with TRBD2 as a possible D gene (5 bases). The CDR3 consists of 16 residues. V was clipped by 2 bases and J by 3 bases, with 15 bases between them. The germline CDR1 and CDR2 sequences are PRHDT and FYEKMQ (reference sequence). CDR3 sequence reads: CASSLKAVVETDTQYF. Written as DNA, the CDR3 is TGTGCCAGCAGCTTAAAAGCGGTAGTAGAAACAGATACGCAGTATTTT. The full variable domain, in which reference TRBV13 and TRBJ2-3 provide the parts outside the CDR3, is AAGVIQSPRHLIKEKRETATLKCYPIPRHDTVYWYQQGPGQDPQFLISFYEKMQSDKGSIPDRFSAQQFSDYHSELNMSSLELGDSALYFCASSLKAVVETDTQYFGPGTRLTVL.

The V and J genes are TRBV4-2 and TRBJ2-1; D possibly corresponds to TRBD2 (5 bases). In germline, CDR1 is LGHNA, CDR2 YNFKEQ. This CDR3 spans 14 amino acids. Trimming removed 8 bases at V and 5 bases at J, with 16 bases between. The CDR3 DNA reads as TGTGCCAGCCAGCTGACACGGGATCACAATGAGCAGTTCTTC. Its protein is CASQLTRDHNEQFF.

The J gene is TRBJ2-2, the V gene TRBV2; D gene unclear. V lost 5 bases and J 7 bases, leaving 14 bases between the germline ends. This CDR3 region has 14 residues. Looked up from germline, CDR1 is SNHLY and CDR2 is FYNNEI. This CDR3 reads CASSKTTLRGELFF. CDR3 sequence (DNA): TGTGCCAGCAGTAAAACCACCCTACGCGGGGAGCTGTTTTTT.

This chain uses TRBV29-1 with TRBJ2-3, with 9 bases aligning to TRBD2. Trimming removed 6 bases from V and 5 bases from J; junction bases left unmatched: 9. This CDR3 has 14 amino acids. Germline V CDR1 and CDR2: SQVTM, ANQGSEA. As DNA, the CDR3 is TGCAGCGTAGCGAAGGGACTAGCCGGAGATACGCAGTATTTT. Translating it yields CSVAKGLAGDTQYF.

J is TRBJ1-2 and V is TRBV28; D remains unclear. V was shortened by 6 bases and J by 4 bases, with 18 bases between the two germline ends. CDR3 length: 15 amino acids. Germline V gene sequence: CDR1 MDHEN, CDR2 SYDVKM. The CDR3 loop reads CASRITPGETYGYTF. The CDR3 DNA sequence: TGTGCCAGCAGGATTACCCCCGGGGAAACCTATGGCTACACCTTC.

This clone was seen once. The V and J genes are TRBV7-9 and TRBJ1-3, with D perhaps TRBD1 (6 bases). CDR3 length equals 19 residues. Germline V lookup: CDR1 SEHNR, CDR2 FQNEAQ (reference sequence). Trimming pared 2 bases from V and 0 bases from J, leaving 20 bases between. CDR3 bases: TGTGCCAGCAGCTTACCAGGTGGACAGTCTTCTTTCTCTGGAAACACCATATATTTT. Translating gives CASSLPGGQSSFSGNTIYF.